This TCR beta chain was documented in a study of radiotherapy plus CTLA-4 blockade in lung cancer. Study summary: Objective responses were recorded in about 18% of patients, with disease control recorded in 25% to 35%.

Generated by immunoSEQ multiplex PCR, the TCRdb table keeps only in-frame clones and is missing some. The profile shows approximately 98,000 clones, approximately 78% of them singletons. General study results and limits: Expansion in blood of tumor-derived TCR clones was seen after radiotherapy plus ipilimumab.

This CDR3 has 15 amino acids. V shed 5 bases, J shed 5 bases, and the junction held 8 bases outside the gene matches. CDR1 SGHAT and CDR2 FQNNGV come from the germline V gene. To note about this clone: Antigen: not known.

This receptor was taken from a human donor with non-small cell lung cancer who had a partial response to radiotherapy plus ipilimumab. Material: peripheral blood, obtained from a patient treated with radiotherapy plus ipilimumab. The chain recombines TRBV11-2 with TRBJ2-7, with 11 bases fitting TRBD1. This CDR3 is CASSTRTGGGDEQYF. The CDR3 nucleotides are TGTGCCAGCAGCACTAGGACAGGGGGCGGCGACGAGCAGTACTTC.